This T cell receptor (beta chain) was sequenced in a study of cytomegalovirus exposure and HLA in healthy donors. Study-wide points: Because they were indistinguishable, some V segments, including TRBV6-2 and TRBV6-3, were excluded. Near-uniform donor sequencing depth was presumed by presence/absence analyses.

A note on this clone: Its matching antigen is unknown.

Trimming shortened V by 5 bases and J by 8 bases, and 22 bases separated the two germline ends. The germline V gene encodes CDR1 PRHDT and CDR2 FYEKMQ (reference sequence). The CDR3 totals 16 residues. Primers: 60 Vbeta forward and 13 Jbeta reverse. Using immunoSEQ multiplex PCR, the repertoire was profiled, and TCRdb retains in-frame clones only, with some absent. This sample has around 78,000 clones; over 60% occur once, and the top ten carry around 0.96%. The TCR sequence derives from a male donor in good health and CMV-seronegative. The specimen was PBMCs. The chain joins TRBV13 to TRBJ1-3, with a tentative D call TRBD1 (5 bases). The CDR3 reads CASSPAVEAGPDTIYF. In DNA, the CDR3 is TGTGCCAGCAGCCCTGCCGTCGAGGCAGGGCCTGACACCATATATTTT.